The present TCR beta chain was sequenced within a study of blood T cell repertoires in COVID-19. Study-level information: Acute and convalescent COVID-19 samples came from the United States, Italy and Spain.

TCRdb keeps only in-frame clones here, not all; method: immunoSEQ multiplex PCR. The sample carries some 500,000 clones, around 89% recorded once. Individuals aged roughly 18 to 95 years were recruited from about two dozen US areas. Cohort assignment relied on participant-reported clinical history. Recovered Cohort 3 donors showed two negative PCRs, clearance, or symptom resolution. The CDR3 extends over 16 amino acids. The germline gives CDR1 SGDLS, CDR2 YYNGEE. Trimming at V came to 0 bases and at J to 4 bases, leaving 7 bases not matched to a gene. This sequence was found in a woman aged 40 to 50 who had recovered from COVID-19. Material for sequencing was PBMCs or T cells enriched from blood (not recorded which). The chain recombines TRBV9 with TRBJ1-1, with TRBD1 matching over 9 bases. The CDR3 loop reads CASSVVGTGFFTEAFF. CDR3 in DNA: TGTGCCAGCAGCGTAGTGGGGACAGGGTTTTTCACTGAAGCTTTCTTT.